This T cell receptor (beta chain) was observed in a study of blood T cell repertoires in COVID-19. Study in general: COVID-19 samples collected from the United States, Italy and Spain covered acute and convalescent phases. The analysed material was cDNA or gDNA that came from T cells, B-cell-depleted T cells, or PBMCs.

From germline, CDR1 is MNHEY and CDR2 SMNVEV (reference sequence). The V end was cut by 6 bases, the J end by 3 bases, with 12 bases between. CDR3 length: 13 residues. Study processing details: Using reference gene primer amplification, nucleated cell counts were estimated. TCRdb keeps only in-frame clones here, not all; method: immunoSEQ multiplex PCR. Clone size and the V and J calls come from that table; the DNA yielded D and trimming. Of 130,000 to 150,000 clones detected, approximately 80% appear once; the ten largest clones hold roughly 10%. The clonotype originates from a man in his sixties with active or convalescent COVID-19. The sample was peripheral blood. The J gene is TRBJ2-7, the V gene TRBV27, with TRBD2 as a possible D gene (5 bases). CDR3 residues: CASSKPGDYEQYF. The CDR3, as DNA: TGTGCCAGCAGCAAACCCGGGGACTACGAGCAGTACTTC.